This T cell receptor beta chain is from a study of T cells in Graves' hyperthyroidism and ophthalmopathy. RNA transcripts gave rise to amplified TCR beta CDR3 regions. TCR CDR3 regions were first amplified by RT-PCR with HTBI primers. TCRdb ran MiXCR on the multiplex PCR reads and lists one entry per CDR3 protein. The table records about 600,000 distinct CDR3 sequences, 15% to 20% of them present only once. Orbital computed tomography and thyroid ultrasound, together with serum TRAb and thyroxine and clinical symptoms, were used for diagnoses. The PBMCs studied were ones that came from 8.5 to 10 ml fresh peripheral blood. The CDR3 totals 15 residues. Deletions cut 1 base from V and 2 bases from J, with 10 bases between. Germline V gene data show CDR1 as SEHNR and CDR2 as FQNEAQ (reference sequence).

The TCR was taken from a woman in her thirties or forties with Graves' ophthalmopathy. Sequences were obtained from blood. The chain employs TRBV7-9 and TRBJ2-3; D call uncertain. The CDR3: CASSLVAVPTDTQYF. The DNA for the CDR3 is TGTGCCAGCAGCTTAGTTGCCGTCCCCACAGATACGCAGTATTTT.